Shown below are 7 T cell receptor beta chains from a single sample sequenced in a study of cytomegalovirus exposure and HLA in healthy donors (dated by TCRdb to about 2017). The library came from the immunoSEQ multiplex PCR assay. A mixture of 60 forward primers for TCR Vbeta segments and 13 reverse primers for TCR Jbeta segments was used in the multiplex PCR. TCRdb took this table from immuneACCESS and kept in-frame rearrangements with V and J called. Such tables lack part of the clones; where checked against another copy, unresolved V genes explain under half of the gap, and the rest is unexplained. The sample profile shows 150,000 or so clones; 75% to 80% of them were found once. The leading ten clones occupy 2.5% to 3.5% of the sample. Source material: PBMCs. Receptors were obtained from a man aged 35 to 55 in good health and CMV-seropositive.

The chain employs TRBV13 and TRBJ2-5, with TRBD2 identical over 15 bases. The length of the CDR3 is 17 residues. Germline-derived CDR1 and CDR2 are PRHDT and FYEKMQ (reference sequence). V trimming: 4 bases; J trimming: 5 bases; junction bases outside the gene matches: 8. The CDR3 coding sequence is TGTGCCAGCAGCTCCCGGACTAGCGGGAGGGCTGAGGAGACCCAGTACTTC. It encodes CASSSRTSGRAEETQYF.

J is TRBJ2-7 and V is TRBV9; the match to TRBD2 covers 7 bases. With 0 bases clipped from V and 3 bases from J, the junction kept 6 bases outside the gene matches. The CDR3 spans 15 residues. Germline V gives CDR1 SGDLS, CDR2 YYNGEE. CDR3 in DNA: TGTGCCAGCAGCGTAGCCCCTAGCGGTGGCTACGAGCAGTACTTC. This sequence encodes CASSVAPSGGYEQYF.

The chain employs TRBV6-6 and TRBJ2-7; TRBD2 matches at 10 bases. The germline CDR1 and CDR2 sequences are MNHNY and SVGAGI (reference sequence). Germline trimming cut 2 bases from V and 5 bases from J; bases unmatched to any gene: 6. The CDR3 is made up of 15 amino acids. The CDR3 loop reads CASSYRTSGVHEQYF. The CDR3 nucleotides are TGTGCCAGCAGTTACAGGACTAGCGGTGTTCACGAGCAGTACTTC.

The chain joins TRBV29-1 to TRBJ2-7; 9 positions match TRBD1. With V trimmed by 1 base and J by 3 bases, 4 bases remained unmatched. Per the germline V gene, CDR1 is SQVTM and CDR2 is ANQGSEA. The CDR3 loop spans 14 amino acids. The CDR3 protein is CSVEAETGGYEQYF. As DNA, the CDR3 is TGCAGCGTTGAAGCCGAGACAGGGGGCTACGAGCAGTACTTC.

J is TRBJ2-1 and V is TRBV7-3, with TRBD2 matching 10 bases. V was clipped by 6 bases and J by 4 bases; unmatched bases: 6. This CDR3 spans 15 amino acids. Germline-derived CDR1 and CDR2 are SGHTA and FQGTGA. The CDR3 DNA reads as TGTGCCAGCAGTCCAACTAGCGGGGATTACAATGAGCAGTTCTTC. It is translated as CASSPTSGDYNEQFF.

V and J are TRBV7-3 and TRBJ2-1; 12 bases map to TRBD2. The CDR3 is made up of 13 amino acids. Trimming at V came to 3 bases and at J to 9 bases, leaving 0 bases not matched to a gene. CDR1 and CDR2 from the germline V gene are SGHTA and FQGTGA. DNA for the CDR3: TGTGCCAGCAGCTTGGGACTAGCGGGTGAGCAGTTCTTC. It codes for CASSLGLAGEQFF.

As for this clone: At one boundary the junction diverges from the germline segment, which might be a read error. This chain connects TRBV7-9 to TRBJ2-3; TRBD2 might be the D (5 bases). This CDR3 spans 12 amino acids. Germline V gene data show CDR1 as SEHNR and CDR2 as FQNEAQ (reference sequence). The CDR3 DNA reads TGTTCCAGCAGCCCCTCGGGGGATACGCAGTATTTT. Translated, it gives CSSSPSGDTQYF.